This T cell receptor (beta chain) was obtained from a study of T cell clusters in autoimmune cytopenias. General study findings and limits: The T cell clusters came from computational analysis alone and lack functional validation.

About 37,500 genome equivalents of blood DNA were amplified for TRB. Multiplex touch-down PCR amplified TRB using TRB-A and TRB-B pools in one tube. TCRdb reworked the multiplex PCR reads into one entry per CDR3 protein, no DNA. The sample totals about 6,200 distinct CDR3 sequences; its top ten clones hold approximately 5.4%. The germline V gene has CDR1 LGHNA and CDR2 YSLEER. CDR3 length: 20 amino acids. Worth noting for this clonotype: The antigen remains unidentified.

The gene calls are TRBV4-3 and TRBJ2-1; TCRdb gives TRBD1 as the D gene, but with no DNA this cannot be confirmed. The sample comprised peripheral blood. This TCR derives from a human donor with an autoimmune cytopenia or autoimmune hepatitis (not recorded which). This CDR3 reads CASSQDHWGVRGPTYNEQFF.